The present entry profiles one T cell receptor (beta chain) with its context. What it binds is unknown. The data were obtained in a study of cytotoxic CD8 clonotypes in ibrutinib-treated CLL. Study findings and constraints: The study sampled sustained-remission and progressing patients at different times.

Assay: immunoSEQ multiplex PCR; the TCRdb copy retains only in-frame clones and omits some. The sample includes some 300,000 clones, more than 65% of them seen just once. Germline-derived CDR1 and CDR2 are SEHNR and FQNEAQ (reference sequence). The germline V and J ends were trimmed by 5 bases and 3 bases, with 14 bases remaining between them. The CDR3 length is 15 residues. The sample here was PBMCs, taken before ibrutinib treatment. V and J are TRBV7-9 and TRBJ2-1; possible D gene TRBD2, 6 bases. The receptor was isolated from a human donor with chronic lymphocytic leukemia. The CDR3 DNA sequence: TGTGCCAGCAGCGCAACCGCGGGGTACTACAATGAGCAGTTCTTC. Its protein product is CASSATAGYYNEQFF.